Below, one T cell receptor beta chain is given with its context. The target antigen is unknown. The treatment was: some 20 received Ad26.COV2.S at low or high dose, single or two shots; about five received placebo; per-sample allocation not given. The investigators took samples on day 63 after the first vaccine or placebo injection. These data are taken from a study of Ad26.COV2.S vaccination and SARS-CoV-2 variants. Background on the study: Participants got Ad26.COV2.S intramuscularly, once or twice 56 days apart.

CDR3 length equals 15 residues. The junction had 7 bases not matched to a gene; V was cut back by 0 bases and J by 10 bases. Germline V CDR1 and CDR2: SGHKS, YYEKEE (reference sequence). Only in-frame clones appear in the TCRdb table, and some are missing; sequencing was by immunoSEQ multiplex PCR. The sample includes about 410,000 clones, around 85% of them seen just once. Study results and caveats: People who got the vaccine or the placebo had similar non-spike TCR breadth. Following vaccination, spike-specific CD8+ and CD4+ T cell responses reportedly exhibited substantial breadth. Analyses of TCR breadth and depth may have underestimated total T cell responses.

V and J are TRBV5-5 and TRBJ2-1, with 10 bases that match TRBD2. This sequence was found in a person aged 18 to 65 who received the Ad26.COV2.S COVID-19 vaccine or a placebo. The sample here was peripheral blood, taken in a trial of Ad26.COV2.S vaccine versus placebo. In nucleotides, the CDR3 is TGTGCCAGCAGCTTGGATGTAGCGGGGGGACGGGAGCAGTTCTTC. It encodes CASSLDVAGGREQFF.